The T cell receptor (beta chain) described here comes from a study of T-cell reconstitution after alpha-beta-depleted transplantation in children. Unique molecular identifiers were used in preparing the TCRbeta library. From the PCR reads, TCRdb called clonotypes with MiXCR, one entry per CDR3 protein. The sample includes approximately 640,000 distinct CDR3 sequences, roughly 15% seen only once; the top ten take about 1.1%. The CDR3 has 16 amino acids. Looked up from germline, CDR1 is SGHTA and CDR2 is FQGNSA. V dropped 4 bases and J dropped 1 base, with 14 bases sitting between them. This clonotype has only a few counts.

This receptor was obtained from a human donor who donated a stem cell graft to a child with acute myeloid leukemia. Source: PBMCs from the stem cell graft donor, taken from the stem cell graft. V and J are TRBV7-2 and TRBJ2-1; tentatively, D is TRBD2 (7 bases). In nucleotides, the CDR3 is TGTGCCAGCAGCTGGGAGGGGGTCGTATCCTACAATGAGCAGTTCTTC. Encoded protein: CASSWEGVVSYNEQFF.